These 17 T cell receptor beta chains share one sample of origin, sequenced in a study of CD8 T cells in ankylosing spondylitis. TCRdb ran MiXCR on the 5' RACE reads and lists one entry per CDR3 protein. The repertoire includes about 9,700 distinct CDR3 sequences, around 5.5% of them detected once, and 40% to 50% sits in the top ten. Sequenced sample: blood, either unsorted or a sorted T cell fraction (not recorded which). The receptors shown here come from a female donor with ankylosing spondylitis or in good health (not recorded which).

This clonotype has just a few counts. The V and J genes are TRBV9 and TRBJ1-4; 7 bases match TRBD1. From germline, CDR1 is SGDLS and CDR2 YYNGEE. J gave up 5 bases and V 4 bases, and 8 bases lay outside the gene matches. The CDR3 loop spans 15 amino acids. CDR3 nucleotides: TGTGCCAGCAGCTACACCCCGGGACAGAATGAAAAACTGTTTTTT. It translates to CASSYTPGQNEKLFF.

Many counts were recorded for this clonotype. V is TRBV9 and J is TRBJ1-3; D is ambiguous. Germline V gene data show CDR1 as SGDLS and CDR2 as YYNGEE. This CDR3 has 17 residues. V lost 2 bases and J lost 0, with 15 bases in between. DNA for the CDR3: TGTGCCAGCAGCGTTGCTTCGGGTTCTCTCTCTGGAAACACCATATATTTT. It specifies CASSVASGSLSGNTIYF.

This clonotype was recorded many times. The gene calls are TRBV9 and TRBJ1-3; D is uncertain. The CDR3 has 13 amino acids. CDR1 is SGDLS, CDR2 YYNGEE, per germline. V was clipped by 3 bases and J by 0 bases, with 4 bases between them. The CDR3 DNA follows: TGTGCCAGCAGCGAGAGCTCTGGAAACACCATATATTTT. It encodes CASSESSGNTIYF. Full variable domain (remainder filled in from reference TRBV9 and TRBJ1-3): DSGVTQTPKHLITATGQRVTLRCSPRSGDLSVYWYQQSLDQGLQFLIQYYNGEERAKGNILERFSAQQFPDLHSELNLSSLELGDSALYFCASSESSGNTIYFGEGSWLTVV.

This clonotype has ten or more counts. The V call is TRBV9, the J call TRBJ1-1; possible D gene TRBD1, 6 bases. Germline V CDR1 and CDR2: SGDLS, YYNGEE. The CDR3 loop spans 13 amino acids. Deletions cut 3 bases from V and 2 bases from J, with 8 bases between. CDR3 nucleotides: TGTGCCAGCAGCGACAGGGTCAACACTGAAGCTTTCTTT. Its protein is CASSDRVNTEAFF.

This clonotype was detected a few times. The genes are TRBV9 and TRBJ2-1; D may be TRBD1 or TRBD2 (7 bases each). Trimming stripped 4 bases from V and 1 base from J, with 15 bases between. The germline gives CDR1 SGDLS, CDR2 YYNGEE. The CDR3 has 16 residues. Here the CDR3 reads CASSPQGGGSYNEQFF. The CDR3 DNA sequence: TGTGCCAGCAGCCCCCAGGGGGGGGGGTCCTACAATGAGCAGTTCTTC.

At least ten counts were recorded for this clonotype. The J gene is TRBJ1-6, the V gene TRBV9; no firm D call. Trimming stripped 1 base from V and 0 bases from J, with 8 bases between. This CDR3 region has 16 residues. Germline V gene data show CDR1 as SGDLS and CDR2 as YYNGEE. The CDR3 is CASSVRPDSYNSPLHF. The CDR3 coding sequence is TGTGCCAGCAGCGTAAGACCTGACTCCTATAATTCACCCCTCCACTTT.

This clonotype was detected a few times. The rearrangement joins TRBV9 to TRBJ2-5, with TRBD2 matching over 8 bases. Germline CDR1 reads SGDLS; CDR2 reads YYNGEE. Trimming removed 1 base from V and 5 bases from J; junction bases left unmatched: 4. The CDR3 sequence is 14 residues long. The CDR3 spells CASSVFSGVETQYF. CDR3 DNA sequence: TGTGCCAGCAGCGTATTTAGCGGGGTTGAGACCCAGTACTTC.

V gene TRBV9 combines with J gene TRBJ2-7; the match to TRBD2 covers 11 bases. CDR1 is SGDLS and CDR2 is YYNGEE in the germline V gene. Germline trimming cut 0 bases from V and 4 bases from J; bases unmatched to any gene: 3. This CDR3 is 15 amino acids long. This CDR3 is CASSVGSGREYEQYF. CDR3 sequence (DNA): TGTGCCAGCAGCGTAGGTAGCGGGAGGGAATACGAGCAGTACTTC.

This clonotype showed up many times. The chain has TRBV9 and TRBJ2-1, with TRBD2 as a possible D gene (5 bases). Trimming left V 4 bases short and J 7 bases short, with 9 bases between. Germline CDR1 is SGDLS and CDR2 is YYNGEE. The CDR3 covers 12 residues. The CDR3 nucleotides are TGTGCCAGCAGCTCGTCGGGGAATGAGCAGTTCTTC. It is translated as CASSSSGNEQFF.

This sequence joins TRBV9 and TRBJ2-3, with D unresolved. The V end lost 0 bases, the J end lost 7 bases, and 12 bases lay between the germline ends. There are 14 residues in the CDR3. CDR1 is SGDLS and CDR2 is YYNGEE in the germline V gene. CDR3: CASSVATAGNTQYF. The CDR3 nucleotides are TGTGCCAGCAGCGTAGCAACGGCTGGGAATACGCAGTATTTT.

The table lists this clonotype with many counts. V is TRBV9 and J is TRBJ1-1; D call uncertain. The CDR3 is 13 amino acids. Trimming shortened V by 1 base and J by 0 bases, and 4 bases separated the two germline ends. The germline V gene has CDR1 SGDLS and CDR2 YYNGEE. In nucleotides, the CDR3 is TGTGCCAGCAGCGTACACATGAACACTGAAGCTTTCTTT. The encoded protein is CASSVHMNTEAFF.

This clonotype was seen many times. The chain links TRBV9 to TRBJ1-6; possible D gene TRBD1, 5 bases. CDR3 length equals 15 residues. V was shortened by 0 bases and J by 8 bases, with 12 bases between the two germline ends. Germline V gene lookup returns CDR1 SGDLS and CDR2 YYNGEE. CDR3: CASSVGGEADSPLHF. Written as DNA, the CDR3 is TGTGCCAGCAGCGTAGGGGGGGAGGCGGATTCACCCCTCCACTTT.

This clonotype was counted many times. The chain employs TRBV9 and TRBJ2-3, with TRBD2 matching 8 bases. There are 15 residues in the CDR3. With 4 bases clipped from V and 4 bases from J, the junction kept 8 bases outside the gene matches. CDR1 and CDR2 from the germline V gene are SGDLS and YYNGEE. The CDR3 coding sequence is TGTGCCAGCAGCCCCCCGGCGGGAGGTTCAGATACGCAGTATTTT. This encodes CASSPPAGGSDTQYF.

This clonotype has a count of ten or more. The V call is TRBV9, the J call TRBJ2-3, with 8 bases lining up with TRBD1. The CDR3 is 18 amino acids. The germline CDR1 and CDR2 sequences are SGDLS and YYNGEE. V trimming: 4 bases; J trimming: 0 bases; junction bases outside the gene matches: 13. Here the CDR3 reads CASSKSRDRFSSTDTQYF. CDR3 bases: TGTGCCAGCAGCAAGAGTCGGGACAGGTTTTCTAGCACAGATACGCAGTATTTT.

The sample holds many counts of this clonotype. The chain recombines TRBV9 with TRBJ2-7; 8 bases fit TRBD2. Germline trimming cut 0 bases from V and 4 bases from J; bases unmatched to any gene: 9. The CDR3 covers 16 residues. Germline V CDR1 and CDR2: SGDLS, YYNGEE. CDR3 loop: CASSVGERETLYEQYF. The CDR3 nucleotides read TGTGCCAGCAGCGTAGGGGAGCGGGAGACGCTATACGAGCAGTACTTC.

In its sample, this clonotype is medium-sized. The chain is built from TRBV9 and TRBJ2-3; the match to TRBD2 covers 12 bases. Germline V CDR1 and CDR2: SGDLS, YYNGEE. Unmatched junction bases numbered 1, after V lost 3 bases and J lost 8 bases. The CDR3 contains 13 residues. The chain's CDR3 is CASSASGGGTQYF. DNA for the CDR3: TGTGCCAGCAGCGCTAGCGGGGGGGGTACGCAGTATTTT.

The table lists this clonotype with a few counts. The V and J genes are TRBV9 and TRBJ2-7, with 16 bases matching TRBD2. Germline trimming cut 3 bases from V and 7 bases from J; bases unmatched to any gene: 7. The CDR3 contains 16 residues. Germline V gene sequence: CDR1 SGDLS, CDR2 YYNGEE. In DNA form, the CDR3 reads TGTGCCAGCAGCGCGGGGACTAGCGGGAGGGCTGGTGAGCAGTACTTC. Translation gives CASSAGTSGRAGEQYF.